The 3 T cell receptor beta chains presented below share a single source sample, sequenced in a study of blood T cell repertoires in COVID-19. Clones were read by immunoSEQ multiplex PCR, and TCRdb kept only the in-frame ones, dropping some. The table has around 190,000 clones, approximately 90% seen once. The sample consisted of peripheral blood. These receptors all come from a human donor in a cohort sampled during active COVID-19.

To note about this clone: Other DNA sequences in this sample translate to the same CDR3. The V gene is TRBV19, the J gene TRBJ2-7; D is unresolved. The CDR3 has 13 residues. V lost 3 bases and J lost 3, with 9 bases in between. The germline gives CDR1 LNHDA, CDR2 SQIVND (reference sequence). The DNA for the CDR3 is TGTGCCAGTAGTATTGGCAGAAACTACGAGCAGTACTTC. This translates into CASSIGRNYEQYF.

The V gene is TRBV4-2, the J gene TRBJ2-1; D not certain. Germline V gives CDR1 LGHNA, CDR2 YNFKEQ. The CDR3 totals 16 residues. The germline V and J ends were trimmed by 5 bases and 0 bases, with 14 bases remaining between them. The CDR3: CASSYRGEFSYNEQFF. CDR3 coding DNA: TGTGCCAGCAGCTACCGAGGTGAGTTCTCCTACAATGAGCAGTTCTTC.

This clone was picked up one time. The chain joins TRBV19 to TRBJ2-1, with 12 bases that match TRBD2. This CDR3 comprises 17 residues. The J segment lost 0 bases and the V segment lost 3 bases, leaving 3 bases of the junction unmatched. Germline-derived CDR1 and CDR2 are LNHDA and SQIVND (reference sequence). The CDR3 nucleotides read TGTGCCAGTAGTATGGCTAGCGGGGGGGCCTCCTACAATGAGCAGTTCTTC. This codes for CASSMASGGASYNEQFF.